This T cell receptor (beta chain) was documented in a study of cytomegalovirus exposure and HLA in healthy donors. This clone was counted a few times. Primers for the PCR totalled 60 Vbeta and 13 Jbeta. Assay used: immunoSEQ multiplex PCR; TCRdb lists only in-frame clones, some missing. The repertoire holds 110,000 to 150,000 clones, with around 74% as singletons. The ends lost 5 bases at V and 6 bases at J; junction bases unmatched: 8. The CDR3 extends over 15 amino acids. CDR1 and CDR2 (germline): LNHNV, YYDKDF (reference sequence). This TCR was sampled from a man aged 18-30 years in good health and CMV-seropositive. Material for sequencing was PBMCs. V and J are TRBV15 and TRBJ1-4; 8 nucleotides match TRBD1. The CDR3, as DNA: TGTGCCACCAGCGCCGACAGGGGCTGGGATGAAAAACTGTTTTTT. Its translation: CATSADRGWDEKLFF. Looking up the rest from reference TRBV15 and TRBJ1-4 gives the full variable domain: DAMVIQNPRYQVTQFGKPVTLSCSQTLNHNVMYWYQQKSSQAPKLLFHYYDKDFNNEADTPDNFQSRRPNTSFCFLDIRSPGLGDTAMYLCATSADRGWDEKLFFGSGTQLSVL.